The 24 T cell receptor beta chains reported below all come from one sample, sequenced in a study of cytomegalovirus exposure and HLA in healthy donors. Some clones are missing from TCRdb's copy, which holds only in-frame ones; the method was immunoSEQ multiplex PCR. The sample includes 100,000 to 150,000 clones, about 90% of them seen just once. Sample: PBMCs. The receptor set was obtained from a young woman in good health and CMV-seronegative.

The rearrangement links TRBV7-2 to TRBJ1-2; a weak D match, TRBD1 (5 bases). From germline, CDR1 is SGHTA and CDR2 FQGNSA. The CDR3 runs to 14 residues. Between the trimmed V and J ends, which lost 1 base and 8 bases, there was a span of 14 bases. CDR3 DNA sequence: TGTGCCAGCAGCTTAGAGGTTGGGGCTGGAGGCTACACCTTC. It encodes CASSLEVGAGGYTF.

The chain is built from TRBV19 and TRBJ2-5; 10 bases map to TRBD2. After removal of 3 bases from V and 3 bases from J, the junction contained 7 bases not matched to a gene. This CDR3 spans 16 amino acids. Germline V gene sequence: CDR1 LNHDA, CDR2 SQIVND (reference sequence). The CDR3 DNA is TGTGCCAGTAGTATCTTGGCTAGCGGGGGCGAAGAGACCCAGTACTTC. It encodes CASSILASGGEETQYF.

V and J are TRBV4-3 and TRBJ2-7; 7 nucleotides align to TRBD2. There are 18 residues in the CDR3. The V gene end was trimmed by 0 bases and the J gene end by 6 bases; junction bases not matched to a gene: 17. The germline CDR1 and CDR2 sequences are LGHNA and YSLEER. CDR3 region: CASSQDMGGQVQTSEQYF. In nucleotides, the CDR3 is TGCGCCAGCAGCCAAGATATGGGAGGGCAGGTGCAGACTAGCGAGCAGTACTTC.

This sequence joins TRBV7-8 and TRBJ1-2, with 11 positions matching TRBD1. The CDR3 totals 13 residues. Germline CDR1 is SGHVS and CDR2 is FQNEAQ. Here the CDR3 reads CVVADRGLYGYTF. The CDR3 nucleotides are TGTGTTGTCGCGGACAGGGGGCTCTATGGCTACACCTTC.

This clone was counted a single time. This chain connects TRBV27 to TRBJ2-3; TRBD2 is a possible D gene (6 bases). The germline V and J ends were trimmed by 6 bases and 0 bases, with 16 bases remaining between them. Germline CDR1 MNHEY, CDR2 SMNVEV (reference sequence). The CDR3 length is 16 residues. CDR3 DNA sequence: TGTGCCAGCAGATTCAGGTCTAGCGCTAGCACAGATACGCAGTATTTT. It yields the protein CASRFRSSASTDTQYF.

The gene calls are TRBV7-3 and TRBJ2-1; 8 nucleotides line up with TRBD2. The J segment lost 0 bases and the V segment lost 5 bases, leaving 3 bases of the junction unmatched. This CDR3 contains 15 residues. Germline CDR1 is SGHTA and CDR2 is FQGTGA. The chain's CDR3 is CASSSSGDSYNEQFF. The CDR3, as DNA: TGTGCCAGCAGCAGTAGCGGGGACTCCTACAATGAGCAGTTCTTC.

The CDR3 bases are TGTGCCAGCAGTGCCTTTAGCGGGGGCCGCTCCTACAATGAGCAGTTCTTC. This encodes CASSAFSGGRSYNEQFF. The rearrangement joins TRBV27 to TRBJ2-1, with 9 nucleotides matching TRBD2. The CDR3 loop spans 17 amino acids. Germline V gene sequence: CDR1 MNHEY, CDR2 SMNVEV (reference sequence). The junction had 8 bases not matched to a gene; V was cut back by 5 bases and J by 0 bases.

The chain carries TRBV5-4 and TRBJ1-2; D unresolved. Per germline, CDR1 SGHNT and CDR2 YYREEE (reference sequence). This CDR3 has 15 amino acids. V was shortened by 3 bases and J by 7 bases, with 19 bases between the two germline ends. CDR3 in amino acids: CASSSLTVLRRGYTF. CDR3 bases: TGTGCCAGCAGCTCCCTAACAGTTCTCCGGCGTGGCTACACCTTC. The entire variable domain, with the rest obtained from reference TRBV5-4 and TRBJ1-2, is as follows: ETGVTQSPTHLIKTRGQQVTLRCSSQSGHNTVSWYQQALGQGPQFIFQYYREEENGRGNFPPRFSGLQFPNYSSELNVNALELDDSALYLCASSSLTVLRRGYTFGSGTRLTVV.

The sample holds a few counts of this clone. This chain links TRBV28 with TRBJ1-2; 7 bases line up with TRBD1. The CDR3 totals 13 residues. Per germline, CDR1 MDHEN and CDR2 SYDVKM. The trim removed 9 bases at V and 0 bases at J, leaving 4 bases unmatched. CDR3 DNA: TGTGCCAGTGCGACAGGGACTAACTATGGCTACACCTTC. This encodes CASATGTNYGYTF.

The rearrangement joins TRBV27 to TRBJ1-1; D call uncertain. This CDR3 spans 11 amino acids. CDR1 MNHEY and CDR2 SMNVEV come from the germline V gene (reference sequence). The V end lost 3 bases, the J end lost 7 bases, and 6 bases lay between the germline ends. The CDR3 region is CASSFSGEAFF. CDR3 bases: TGTGCCAGCAGTTTTTCGGGTGAAGCTTTCTTT.

This clone has only one observation. The J gene is TRBJ1-4, the V gene TRBV19, with 8 bases aligning to TRBD1. V lost 10 bases to trimming and J lost 3 bases; unmatched junction nucleotides: 4. From germline, CDR1 is LNHDA and CDR2 SQIVND (reference sequence). The CDR3 totals 13 residues. CDR3 sequence reads: CATRQGSNEKLFF. CDR3 in DNA: TGTGCCACACGACAGGGGTCTAATGAAAAACTGTTTTTT.

The V gene is TRBV28, the J gene TRBJ2-3; TRBD2 matches at 14 bases. This CDR3 has 23 residues. V trimming: 4 bases; J trimming: 0 bases; junction bases outside the gene matches: 21. The germline V gene has CDR1 MDHEN and CDR2 SYDVKM. The CDR3 protein is CASSYPRSGLAGVRAPSTDTQYF. CDR3 DNA sequence: TGTGCCAGCAGTTATCCTCGCTCGGGACTAGCGGGGGTCAGGGCACCAAGCACAGATACGCAGTATTTT.

The DNA of the CDR3 is TGTGCCAGCAGTCAGGACAGGGCCCAACAGCCCCAGCATTTT. Protein product: CASSQDRAQQPQHF. V is TRBV2 and J is TRBJ1-5; 8 bases match TRBD1. Germline V gene lookup returns CDR1 SNHLY and CDR2 FYNNEI. CDR3 length: 14 amino acids. V shed 5 bases, J shed 7 bases, and the junction held 7 bases outside the gene matches.

The sample holds a few counts of this clone. The J gene is TRBJ2-2, the V gene TRBV28; possibly TRBD2 for D (6 bases). The length of the CDR3 is 14 residues. Trimming shortened V by 8 bases and J by 7 bases, and 17 bases separated the two germline ends. Germline CDR1 reads MDHEN; CDR2 reads SYDVKM. For the CDR3, the DNA is TGTGCCAGCCGCTCAACCGGGGGTGGCGGGGAGCTGTTTTTT. This codes for CASRSTGGGGELFF.

The CDR3 protein is CASSALRDRTYEQYF. The CDR3 DNA reads as TGTGCCAGCAGCGCCCTCCGGGACAGGACCTACGAGCAGTACTTC. The chain combines TRBV5-6 with TRBJ2-7; 8 nucleotides line up with TRBD1. Germline V gives CDR1 SGHDT, CDR2 YYEEEE. The V gene end was trimmed by 4 bases and the J gene end by 2 bases; junction bases not matched to a gene: 8. The CDR3 contains 15 residues.

The genes are TRBV28 and TRBJ2-7, with TRBD1 identical over 7 bases. CDR3 length: 14 amino acids. V trimming: 5 bases; J trimming: 6 bases; junction bases outside the gene matches: 10. CDR1 and CDR2 (germline): MDHEN, SYDVKM. The CDR3 DNA reads TGTGCCAGCAGTCCCGGGACAGTAAAATCCGAGCAGTACTTC. This translates into CASSPGTVKSEQYF.

V usage is TRBV28 and J usage is TRBJ1-5; D gene ambiguous. Trimming took off 5 bases at V and 1 base at J, with 9 bases between the two ends. CDR1 is MDHEN and CDR2 is SYDVKM in the germline V gene. The CDR3 has 14 amino acids. The CDR3 is CASSLSVSNQPQHF. The CDR3 DNA follows: TGTGCCAGCAGTCTATCGGTCAGCAATCAGCCCCAGCATTTT.

J is TRBJ1-6 and V is TRBV18; D gene uncertain. CDR1 is KGHSH, CDR2 LQKENI, per germline. The germline V and J ends were trimmed by 2 bases and 2 bases, with 7 bases remaining between them. CDR3 length equals 15 residues. For the CDR3, the DNA is TGTGCCAGCTCACCATCACAGACCTATAATTCACCCCTCCACTTT. Protein product: CASSPSQTYNSPLHF.

In nucleotides, the CDR3 is TGCGCCAGCAGCTTGGTAGCGGGGGTAAACACCGGGGAGCTGTTTTTT. Protein product: CASSLVAGVNTGELFF. The rearrangement joins TRBV5-1 to TRBJ2-2, with 9 bases identical to TRBD2. The CDR3 is 16 residues long. Germline CDR1 is SGHRS and CDR2 is YFSETQ. After removal of 0 bases from V and 2 bases from J, the junction contained 2 bases not matched to a gene.

The chain links TRBV2 to TRBJ1-4; 12 bases agree with TRBD1. Germline V gives CDR1 SNHLY, CDR2 FYNNEI. J was trimmed by 3 bases and V by 6 bases; bases with no gene match: 8. The CDR3 is made up of 17 amino acids. In DNA, the CDR3 is TGTGCCAGCAGGGCGGGACAGGGGGCGGAATCTAATGAAAAACTGTTTTTT. It specifies CASRAGQGAESNEKLFF.

The V and J genes are TRBV5-8 and TRBJ2-7; possibly TRBD2 for D (6 bases). Germline loops: CDR1 SGHTS, CDR2 YDEGEE. CDR3 size: 15 residues. V dropped 1 base and J dropped 1 base, with 12 bases sitting between them. For the CDR3, the DNA is TGTGCCAGCAGCTTGTTAGGGGACTCATCCTACGAGCAGTACTTC. It yields the protein CASSLLGDSSYEQYF.

V is TRBV21-1 and J is TRBJ2-7; TRBD2, the D gene given by the table, was not confirmed from the DNA. TRBV21-1 is deemed a pseudogene. CDR3 length: 19 residues. In nucleotides, the CDR3 is TGTGCCAGCAGCAACCCGACCGAGACTAGCGGGAGCGGTAACTACGAGCAGTACTTC. This gives the protein CASSNPTETSGSGNYEQYF.

This clone was recorded once. This chain joins TRBV4-1 and TRBJ2-1, with 12 nucleotides matching TRBD2. CDR3 length: 17 residues. The germline V gene has CDR1 MGHRA and CDR2 YSYEKL. Losses at the gene ends were 1 base for V and 6 bases for J; bases not matched to a gene: 7. CDR3 sequence reads: CASSQGLAGDQANEQFF. CDR3 coding DNA: TGCGCCAGCAGCCAAGGACTAGCGGGAGATCAGGCCAATGAGCAGTTCTTC.

The rearrangement links TRBV7-9 to TRBJ2-3; maybe TRBD1 (6 bases). Germline V gives CDR1 SEHNR, CDR2 FQNEAQ (reference sequence). The CDR3 covers 14 residues. Trimming stripped 6 bases from V and 4 bases from J, with 14 bases between. CDR3 DNA: TGTGCCAGCAGTGAACAGGGTATCGCAGATACGCAGTATTTT. Translating gives CASSEQGIADTQYF.